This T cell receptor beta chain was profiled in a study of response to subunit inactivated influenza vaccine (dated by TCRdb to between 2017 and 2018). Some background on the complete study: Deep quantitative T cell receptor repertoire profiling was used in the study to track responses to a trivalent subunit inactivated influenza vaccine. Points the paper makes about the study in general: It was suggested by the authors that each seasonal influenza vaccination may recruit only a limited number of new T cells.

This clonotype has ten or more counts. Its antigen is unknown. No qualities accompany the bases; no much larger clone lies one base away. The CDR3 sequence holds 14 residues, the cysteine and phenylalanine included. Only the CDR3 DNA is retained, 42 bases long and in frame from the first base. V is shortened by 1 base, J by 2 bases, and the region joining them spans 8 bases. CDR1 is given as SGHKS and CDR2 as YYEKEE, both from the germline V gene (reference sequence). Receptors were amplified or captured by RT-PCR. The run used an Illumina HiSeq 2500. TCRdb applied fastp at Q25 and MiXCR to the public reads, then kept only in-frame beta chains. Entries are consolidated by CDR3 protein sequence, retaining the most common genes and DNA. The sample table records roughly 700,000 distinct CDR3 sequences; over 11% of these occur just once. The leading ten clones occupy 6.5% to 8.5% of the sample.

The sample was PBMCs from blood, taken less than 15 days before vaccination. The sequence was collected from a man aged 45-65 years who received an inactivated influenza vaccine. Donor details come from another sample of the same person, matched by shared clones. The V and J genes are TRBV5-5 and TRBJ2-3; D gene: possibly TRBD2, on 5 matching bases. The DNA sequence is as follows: TGTGCCAGCAGCTTGTCTGGACTCACAGATACGCAGTATTTT. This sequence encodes CASSLSGLTDTQYF.